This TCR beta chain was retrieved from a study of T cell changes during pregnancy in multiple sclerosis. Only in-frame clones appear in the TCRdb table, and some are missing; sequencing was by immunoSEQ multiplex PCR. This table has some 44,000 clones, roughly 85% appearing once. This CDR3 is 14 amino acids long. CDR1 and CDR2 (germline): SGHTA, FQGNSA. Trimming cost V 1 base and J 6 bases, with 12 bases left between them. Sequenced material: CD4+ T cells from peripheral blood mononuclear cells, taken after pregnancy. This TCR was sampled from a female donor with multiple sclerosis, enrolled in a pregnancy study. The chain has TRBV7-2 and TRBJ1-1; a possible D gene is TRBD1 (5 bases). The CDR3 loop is CASSLVGGVSEAFF. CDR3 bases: TGTGCCAGCAGCTTAGTCGGGGGGGTTTCTGAAGCTTTCTTT.